This TCR beta chain was found in a study of cytomegalovirus exposure and HLA in healthy donors. TCRdb's table, derived via immunoSEQ multiplex PCR, lists solely in-frame clones and lacks some. The table has 150,000 to 200,000 clones, under 90% seen once. CDR3 length equals 12 residues. Trimming removed 0 bases at V and 10 bases at J, with 8 bases between. Germline loops: CDR1 LNHDA, CDR2 SQIVND (reference sequence). The sample was PBMCs. The rearrangement links TRBV19 to TRBJ2-3, with D perhaps matching TRBD1 (6 bases). The sequence derives from a young man in good health and CMV-seropositive. The DNA for the CDR3 is TGTGCCAGTAGTATAGAAAGGGGGTCGCAGTATTTT. Its protein is CASSIERGSQYF.